The sequence of this TCR beta chain was determined in a study of blood T cell repertoires in COVID-19. Overall study: Acute and convalescent COVID-19 samples came from the United States, Italy and Spain. T cells, B-cell-depleted T cells, or PBMCs supplied cDNA or gDNA.

In its sample, this clone was seen a few times. Under the authors' procedure: Counts of nucleated cells, estimated from reference gene primer amplification, were obtained. Sequencing used immunoSEQ multiplex PCR; TCRdb keeps in-frame clones, though not all of them. Clone size and the V and J calls come from that table; the DNA yielded D and trimming. Of about 160,000 clones in the sample, roughly 78% were seen once. Germline CDR1 and CDR2: SGHRS and YFSETQ. This CDR3 spans 14 amino acids. The ends lost 3 bases at V and 5 bases at J; junction bases unmatched: 7. The origin of this receptor is a human donor with acute or convalescent COVID-19. The donor label of this sample is uncertain. Material: peripheral blood. The V and J genes are TRBV5-1 and TRBJ2-5; 7 bases align to TRBD2. The CDR3: CASSSMAGGETQYF. For the CDR3, the DNA is TGCGCCAGCAGCTCGATGGCCGGGGGGGAGACCCAGTACTTC.